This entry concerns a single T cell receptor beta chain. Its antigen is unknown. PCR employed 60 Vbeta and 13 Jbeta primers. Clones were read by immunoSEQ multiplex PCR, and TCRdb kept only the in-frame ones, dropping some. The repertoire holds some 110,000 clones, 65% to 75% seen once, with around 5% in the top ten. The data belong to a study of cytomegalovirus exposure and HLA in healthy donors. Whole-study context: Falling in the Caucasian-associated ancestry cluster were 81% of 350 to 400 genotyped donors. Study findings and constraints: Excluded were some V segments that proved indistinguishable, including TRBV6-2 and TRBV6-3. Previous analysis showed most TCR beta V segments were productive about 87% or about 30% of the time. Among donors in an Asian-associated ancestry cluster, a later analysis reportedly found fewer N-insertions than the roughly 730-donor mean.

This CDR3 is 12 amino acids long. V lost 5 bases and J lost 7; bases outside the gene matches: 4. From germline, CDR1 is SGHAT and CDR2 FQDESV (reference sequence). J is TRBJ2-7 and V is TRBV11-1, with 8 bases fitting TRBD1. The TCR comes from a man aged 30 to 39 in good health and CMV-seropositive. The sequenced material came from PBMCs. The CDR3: CASSLDRGEQYF. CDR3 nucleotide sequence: TGTGCCAGCAGCCTCGACAGGGGTGAGCAGTACTTC.